This T cell receptor beta chain was obtained from a study of T-cell memory formation after mild COVID-19. Overall study: Largely, the TCR clusters proved donor specific. Study-wide points: A second wave expanding day 15 to 37 was CD4+-biased; contracting clones were balanced. Specificity for SARS-CoV-2 was not confirmed among the second-wave clones peaking on day 37. Memory from before infection featured some responding clones, which suggests cross-reactive memory joined.

Worth noting for this clonotype: The antigen is undetermined.

The germline V and J ends were trimmed by 1 base and 8 bases, with 11 bases remaining between them. The CDR3 covers 14 residues. Germline V gives CDR1 SGHAT, CDR2 FQNNGV. One entry per CDR3 protein, called by TCRdb with MiXCR from the 5' RACE reads. The sample shows a few hundred thousand distinct CDR3 sequences, roughly 17% of them seen only once. This TCR was recovered from a man younger than 35 who had mild COVID-19 (a few samples of this study predate the infection). Cell type and time point are not known. V gene TRBV11-2 combines with J gene TRBJ1-4; D uncertain. The material sequenced was PBMCs or a T cell subset sorted from them (not recorded which). The CDR3 spells CASSLGALEEKLFF. For the CDR3, the DNA is TGTGCCAGCAGCTTAGGTGCCTTGGAAGAAAAACTGTTTTTT.